The 31 T cell receptor beta chains listed next were all sequenced from one sample in a study of T-cell memory formation after mild COVID-19. MiXCR was run by TCRdb on the 5' RACE reads, yielding one entry per CDR3 protein. Of about 470,000 distinct CDR3 sequences listed, around 25% are singletons. Sequenced: PBMCs or a T cell subset sorted from them (not recorded which). These receptors originate from an adult woman who had mild COVID-19 (a few samples of this study predate the infection). Cell type and time point are not known.

This clonotype was seen a few times. This chain links TRBV20-1 with TRBJ2-3; the match to TRBD2 covers 8 bases. This CDR3 is built from 14 residues. Germline V gene lookup returns CDR1 DFQATT and CDR2 SNEGSKA (reference sequence). J was trimmed by 0 bases and V by 1 base; bases with no gene match: 0. The CDR3 is CSARGLASTDTQYF. The CDR3, as DNA: TGCAGTGCTAGAGGACTAGCGAGCACAGATACGCAGTATTTT.

This rearrangement joins TRBV6-5 to TRBJ1-1; a possible D gene is TRBD1 (5 bases). The CDR3 is 14 residues long. Between the trimmed V and J ends, which lost 5 bases and 5 bases, there was a span of 15 bases. Germline V gene sequence: CDR1 MNHEY, CDR2 SVGAGI. The CDR3 nucleotides read TGTGCCAGCAGTCGCCTCCGCAGGGAAACTGAAGCTTTCTTT. Its translation is CASSRLRRETEAFF.

The CDR3 protein is CASSQPDRGEGYTF. The CDR3 DNA reads TGTGCCAGCAGCCAGCCGGACAGGGGAGAAGGCTACACCTTC. The chain uses TRBV7-9 and TRBJ1-2, with 9 bases lining up with TRBD1. From germline, CDR1 is SEHNR and CDR2 FQNEAQ (reference sequence). Trimming at V came to 5 bases and at J to 8 bases, leaving 9 bases not matched to a gene. The CDR3 loop spans 14 amino acids.

This sequence joins TRBV30 and TRBJ1-1; 9 bases align to TRBD1. V gave up 0 bases and J gave up 6 bases; unmatched junction bases: 11. CDR3 length: 16 residues. Germline loops: CDR1 GTSNPN, CDR2 SVGIG (reference sequence). The CDR3: CAWSVRSTGGVPEAFF. CDR3 bases: TGTGCCTGGAGTGTACGATCGACAGGGGGGGTGCCTGAAGCTTTCTTT.

V usage is TRBV7-6 and J usage is TRBJ2-7; possible D gene TRBD2, 5 bases. Germline lookup yields CDR1 SGHVS and CDR2 FNYEAQ. The CDR3 sequence is 15 residues long. With 3 bases removed from V and 5 bases from J, the gap between germline ends came to 17 bases. In DNA, the CDR3 is TGTGCCAGCAGCTTTAGTGACGCTCGGGGAGACGAGCAGTACTTC. Its protein is CASSFSDARGDEQYF.

A few counts support this clonotype. The chain links TRBV6-2 or TRBV6-3 to TRBJ2-7; TRBD1 matches 7 bases. The CDR3 is 15 residues long. Per the germline V gene, CDR1 is MNHEY and CDR2 is SVGEGT. J was trimmed by 3 bases and V by 7 bases; bases with no gene match: 12. CDR3 residues: CASNEPGQLLYEQYF. In DNA, the CDR3 is TGTGCCAGCAACGAACCGGGACAGCTACTCTACGAGCAGTACTTC.

The chain couples TRBV7-9 to TRBJ2-7; D is uncertain. V shed 5 bases and J shed 3 bases, with 8 bases lying between them. Germline assignment: CDR1 SEHNR and CDR2 FQNEAQ (reference sequence). The CDR3 totals 12 residues. CDR3 DNA: TGTGCCAGCAGCGGAGACTTCTACGAGCAGTACTTC. Its protein product is CASSGDFYEQYF.

CDR3 sequence: CASSRAGTSGANPYEQYF. CDR3 in DNA: TGTGCCAGCTCAAGAGCCGGGACTAGCGGGGCTAATCCCTACGAGCAGTACTTC. V is TRBV18 and J is TRBJ2-7; the match to TRBD2 covers 13 bases. The CDR3 is made up of 18 amino acids. The trim removed 5 bases at V and 2 bases at J, leaving 12 bases unmatched. Germline CDR1 reads KGHSH; CDR2 reads LQKENI.

The chain recombines TRBV30 with TRBJ1-2; 7 bases fit TRBD1. The trim removed 2 bases at V and 5 bases at J, leaving 11 bases unmatched. The CDR3 has 15 amino acids. Germline lookup yields CDR1 GTSNPN and CDR2 SVGIG (reference sequence). Here the CDR3 DNA reads TGTGCCTGGAGTATACCGGAGGGGGCGTGGTATGGCTACACCTTC. It codes for CAWSIPEGAWYGYTF.

Ten or more counts support this clonotype. The rearrangement uses TRBV5-1 and TRBJ2-5, with 14 bases identical to TRBD2. Germline lookup yields CDR1 SGHRS and CDR2 YFSETQ. Germline trimming cut 3 bases from V and 5 bases from J; bases unmatched to any gene: 0. This CDR3 has 14 amino acids. The CDR3 bases are TGCGCCAGCAGCTGGACTAGCGGGAGGGAGACCCAGTACTTC. It encodes CASSWTSGRETQYF.

This clonotype was detected ten times or more. This chain links TRBV5-1 with TRBJ2-5; the match to TRBD1 covers 7 bases. CDR3 size: 15 residues. CDR1 and CDR2 (germline): SGHRS, YFSETQ. V was pared by 4 bases and J by 6 bases, with 12 bases of the junction left unmatched. The CDR3 spells CASSPRDSPGKTQYF. The CDR3 DNA reads as TGCGCCAGCAGCCCCCGGGACAGCCCTGGGAAGACCCAGTACTTC.

This clonotype was observed many times. Written as DNA, the CDR3 is TGTGCCAGCAGCCAATCTCACAGAACAGGGCCCTACGAGCAGTACTTC. Translated: CASSQSHRTGPYEQYF. The J gene is TRBJ2-7, the V gene TRBV3-1; perhaps TRBD1 as D (6 bases). Trimming took 2 bases from V and 2 from J, leaving 16 bases between them. Per germline, CDR1 LGHDT and CDR2 YNNKEL (reference sequence). CDR3 length equals 16 residues.

There are many counts of this clonotype. The V call is TRBV12-3 or TRBV12-4, the J call TRBJ1-5; D call uncertain. The CDR3 has 13 amino acids. V was clipped by 1 base and J by 7 bases, with 8 bases between them. The CDR3 sequence: CASSLGFVQPQHF. DNA for the CDR3: TGTGCCAGCAGTTTAGGGTTCGTGCAGCCCCAGCATTTT.

This clonotype was observed a few times. This sequence joins TRBV18 and TRBJ2-7, with 8 bases lining up with TRBD1. The length of the CDR3 is 14 residues. The J segment lost 3 bases and the V segment lost 6 bases, leaving 7 bases of the junction unmatched. Looked up from germline, CDR1 is KGHSH and CDR2 is LQKENI. CDR3 nucleotide sequence: TGTGCCAGCTCTCAGGGACAGGTCAGCTACGAGCAGTACTTC. It encodes CASSQGQVSYEQYF.

This chain connects TRBV7-2 to TRBJ2-7; D gene unclear. V lost 0 bases and J 9 bases, leaving 9 bases between the germline ends. The CDR3 sequence is 12 residues long. Germline V gene lookup returns CDR1 SGHTA and CDR2 FQGNSA. CDR3 in amino acids: CASSLASSGQYF. CDR3 nucleotide sequence: TGTGCCAGCAGCTTAGCTTCATCTGGGCAGTACTTC.

The chain recombines TRBV6-5 with TRBJ1-2; tentative D call: TRBD1 (5 bases). Trimming removed 6 bases from V and 4 bases from J, with 15 bases in between. Per the germline V gene, CDR1 is MNHEY and CDR2 is SVGAGI. The CDR3 loop spans 14 amino acids. The CDR3 nucleotides are TGTGCCAGCAGCCAGTACAGGAGCTTCTATGGCTACACCTTC. The encoded protein is CASSQYRSFYGYTF.

This chain links TRBV10-3 with TRBJ2-7; D is possibly TRBD1 (5 bases). The CDR3 consists of 14 residues. V lost 0 bases and J lost 4, with 10 bases in between. Per germline, CDR1 ENHRY and CDR2 SYGVKD. The CDR3 loop is CAISESVGAYEQYF. DNA of the CDR3: TGTGCCATCAGTGAGTCTGTAGGGGCATACGAGCAGTACTTC.

At least ten counts were recorded for this clonotype. The V gene is TRBV4-1, the J gene TRBJ1-2; TRBD1 might be the D (5 bases). Germline CDR1 and CDR2: MGHRA and YSYEKL. Trimming left V 1 base short and J 6 bases short, with 21 bases between. There are 17 residues in the CDR3. Here the CDR3 DNA reads TGCGCCAGCAGCCAAGGCCCCATCGGGACGGGGAGCGATGGCTACACCTTC. This sequence encodes CASSQGPIGTGSDGYTF.

This sequence joins TRBV12-3 or TRBV12-4 and TRBJ2-4; 7 nucleotides line up with TRBD2. V gave up 6 bases and J gave up 6 bases; unmatched junction bases: 2. CDR3 length equals 12 residues. The CDR3 nucleotides read TGTGCCAGCAGCTGGGAGGGAAACATTCAGTACTTC. Its protein is CASSWEGNIQYF.

The rearrangement links TRBV10-2 to TRBJ2-2, with a possible D match to TRBD1 (6 bases). The CDR3 is 17 amino acids. CDR1 WSHSY and CDR2 SAAADI come from the germline V gene. V was pared by 0 bases and J by 3 bases, with 14 bases between. CDR3 sequence reads: CASSESKLGADTGELFF. CDR3 DNA: TGCGCCAGCAGTGAGTCGAAGCTGGGGGCCGACACCGGGGAGCTGTTTTTT.

In this sample, this clonotype turned up a few times. The chain has TRBV5-1 and TRBJ2-1, with D possibly being TRBD2 (6 bases). The germline V gene has CDR1 SGHRS and CDR2 YFSETQ. The CDR3 runs 14 residues. V was cut by 4 bases and J by 7 bases, with 15 bases left in between. DNA for the CDR3: TGCGCCAGCAGCCTTTCGGTGGCGGGGAATGAGCAGTTCTTC. It codes for CASSLSVAGNEQFF.

The chain carries TRBV3-1 and TRBJ2-1, with D perhaps TRBD2 (5 bases). The germline gives CDR1 LGHDT, CDR2 YNNKEL (reference sequence). With 4 bases removed from V and 2 bases from J, the gap between germline ends came to 12 bases. The CDR3 has 15 residues. The CDR3 DNA follows: TGTGCCAGCAGCCGAGGAGGCCAACCCTACAATGAGCAGTTCTTC. It translates to CASSRGGQPYNEQFF.

A few counts support this clonotype. This chain connects TRBV30 to TRBJ2-3; 9 nucleotides align to TRBD1. The germline V gene has CDR1 GTSNPN and CDR2 SVGIG (reference sequence). This CDR3 region has 16 residues. The junction had 8 bases not matched to a gene; V was cut back by 2 bases and J by 2 bases. Written as DNA, the CDR3 is TGTGCCTGGAGTTTGGGACAGGGTTCGATCACAGATACGCAGTATTTT. It codes for CAWSLGQGSITDTQYF.

Only a few counts were recorded for this clonotype. The CDR3 DNA is TGTGCCATCAGACCGGGACTAGCGGGATCCGGGGAGCTGTTTTTT. Translating gives CAIRPGLAGSGELFF. V usage is TRBV10-3 and J usage is TRBJ2-2; 13 bases align to TRBD2. This CDR3 is 15 amino acids long. J gave up 6 bases and V 6 bases, and 4 bases lay outside the gene matches. CDR1 ENHRY and CDR2 SYGVKD come from the germline V gene.

The rearrangement uses TRBV14 and TRBJ2-1, with a possible D match to TRBD2 (7 bases). The CDR3 loop spans 14 amino acids. Germline V gene data show CDR1 as SGHDN and CDR2 as FVKESK. V was cut by 4 bases and J by 10 bases, with 17 bases left in between. Here the CDR3 reads CASSLRGGGREQFF. The CDR3 DNA follows: TGTGCCAGCAGCCTAAGAGGGGGGGGCAGAGAGCAGTTCTTC.

This clonotype appeared a few times. This sequence joins TRBV23-1 and TRBJ2-3; possibly TRBD2 for D (5 bases). TRBV23-1 is marked as an open reading frame, function uncertain. The CDR3 runs to 18 residues. The V end lost 0 bases, the J end lost 0 bases, and 16 bases lay between the germline ends. CDR3 DNA: TGCGCCAGCAGTCAATCGGGAATGAGGGAATCCAGCACAGATACGCAGTATTTT. This translates into CASSQSGMRESSTDTQYF.

J is TRBJ2-4 and V is TRBV20-1; 10 nucleotides align to TRBD1. This CDR3 spans 12 amino acids. The V gene's germline CDR1 is DFQATT and CDR2 SNEGSKA (reference sequence). V lost 4 bases and J lost 7; bases outside the gene matches: 1. CDR3 residues: CSAKGQGNIQYF. In DNA, the CDR3 is TGCAGTGCTAAGGGACAGGGGAACATTCAGTACTTC.

This clonotype has just a few counts. The chain combines TRBV7-2 with TRBJ2-5, with 16 bases that match TRBD2. Germline V gene lookup returns CDR1 SGHTA and CDR2 FQGNSA. The V and J ends lost 6 bases and 5 bases, in that order; junction bases with no gene match: 6. The CDR3 consists of 16 residues. The CDR3 coding sequence is TGTGCCAGCAGGTTGGGACTAGCGGGAGGGCAGGAGACCCAGTACTTC. Its protein product is CASRLGLAGGQETQYF.

This clonotype was counted between two and nine times. V and J are TRBV29-1 and TRBJ2-1; tentatively, D is TRBD1 or TRBD2 (5 bases each). Germline CDR1 and CDR2: SQVTM and ANQGSEA. This CDR3 region has 13 residues. V was cut by 3 bases and J by 6 bases, with 12 bases left in between. The DNA of the CDR3 is TGCAGCGTTGAGGGACCCAGGTCCAATGAGCAGTTCTTC. This encodes CSVEGPRSNEQFF.

The chain has TRBV4-1 and TRBJ2-7, with D perhaps matching TRBD1 or TRBD2 (5 bases each). The CDR3 has 17 amino acids. Trimming removed 5 bases at V and 4 bases at J, with 24 bases between. CDR1 and CDR2 (germline): MGHRA, YSYEKL. CDR3 amino acids: CASSERVRDATLYEQYF. CDR3 bases: TGCGCCAGCAGCGAAAGAGTCCGGGACGCGACCTTATACGAGCAGTACTTC.

The J gene is TRBJ1-2, the V gene TRBV12-3 or TRBV12-4; D call uncertain. V shed 3 bases and J shed 8 bases, with 10 bases lying between them. This CDR3 has 12 residues. In DNA, the CDR3 is TGTGCCAGCAGTTTCGGTAGCCGGGGCTACACCTTC. Translating it yields CASSFGSRGYTF.